This T cell receptor beta chain was found in a study of T cells in Graves' hyperthyroidism and ophthalmopathy. The V end was cut by 5 bases, the J end by 8 bases, with 15 bases between. The CDR3 is made up of 13 amino acids. Germline-derived CDR1 and CDR2 are PRHDT and FYEKMQ (reference sequence). RNA transcripts provided the source from which TCR beta CDR3 regions were amplified. The HTBI primer set drove a first-round RT-PCR of the TCR CDR3. MiXCR, run by TCRdb on the multiplex PCR reads, gives a single entry per CDR3 protein. The data hold fewer than 650,000 distinct CDR3 sequences, with roughly 14% observed a single time. Study-wide results and caveats: Within blood appeared most thyroid clonotypes that had expanded above 0.001.

This clonotype was picked up a small number of times. The antigen is undetermined. The material sequenced was blood. The TCR originated in a woman in her thirties with Graves' hyperthyroidism that later progressed to Graves' ophthalmopathy. This chain links TRBV13 with TRBJ1-2, with a possible D match to TRBD1 (6 bases). The CDR3 reads CASSEQGWRGYTF. CDR3 DNA: TGTGCCAGCAGCGAACAGGGATGGAGGGGCTACACCTTC.